This T cell receptor (beta chain) is drawn from a study of T-cell reconstitution after alpha-beta-depleted transplantation in children. From germline, CDR1 is SGHVS and CDR2 FQNEAQ. The CDR3 consists of 13 residues. For this clonotype: The junction departs from the called germline gene at one end, perhaps through a read error.

Researchers prepared the TCRbeta library using unique molecular identifiers, the study reports. TCRdb fed the PCR reads into MiXCR, producing one record per CDR3 protein. The repertoire has fewer than 250,000 distinct CDR3 sequences, approximately 17% of them found once; the top ten carry about 45%. This TCR was recovered from a male patient between 2 and 10 years old who had a stem cell transplant for acute lymphoblastic leukemia, so the T cells may come from the graft donor. The rearrangement uses TRBV7-8 and TRBJ2-1; D call uncertain. The specimen was PBMCs, mostly from graft donor cells, collected 360 days after TCRalphabeta/CD19-depleted stem cell transplant. The DNA of the CDR3 is TGTGCCAGCAGCCTCCTGCCCTACGATGAGCAGTTCTTC. As protein: CASSLLPYDEQFF.